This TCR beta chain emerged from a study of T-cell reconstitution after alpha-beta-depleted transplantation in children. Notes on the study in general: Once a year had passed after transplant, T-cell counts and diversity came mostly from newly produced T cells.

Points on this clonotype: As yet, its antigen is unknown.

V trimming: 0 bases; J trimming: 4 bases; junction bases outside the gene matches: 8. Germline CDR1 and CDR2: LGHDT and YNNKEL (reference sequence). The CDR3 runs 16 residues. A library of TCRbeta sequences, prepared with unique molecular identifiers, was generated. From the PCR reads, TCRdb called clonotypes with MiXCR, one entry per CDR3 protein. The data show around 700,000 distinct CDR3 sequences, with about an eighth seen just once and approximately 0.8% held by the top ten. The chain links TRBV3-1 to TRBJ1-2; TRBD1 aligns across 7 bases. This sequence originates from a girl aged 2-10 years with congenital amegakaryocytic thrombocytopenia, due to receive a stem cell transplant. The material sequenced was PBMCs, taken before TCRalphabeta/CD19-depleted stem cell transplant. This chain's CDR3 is CASSQDLPQGSYGYTF. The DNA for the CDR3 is TGTGCCAGCAGCCAAGATCTGCCACAGGGGAGCTATGGCTACACCTTC.